This record concerns one T cell receptor beta chain sequence. Original data processing: Estimation of nucleated cell counts was performed using reference gene primer amplification. TCRdb's copy holds only in-frame clones and misses some; the assay was immunoSEQ multiplex PCR. That table is the source of V, J and clone size, and D and trimming were worked out from the DNA. The sample consists of 60,000 to 90,000 clones, less than 85% of them appearing once. This entry belongs to a study of blood T cell repertoires in COVID-19. Overall study: From the United States, Italy and Spain came samples of acute and convalescent COVID-19. Sample material is recorded as cDNA or gDNA derived from T cells, B-cell-depleted T cells, or PBMCs.

The germline CDR1 and CDR2 sequences are LGHDT and YNNKEL (reference sequence). The CDR3 extends over 14 amino acids. With 4 bases removed from V and 4 bases from J, the gap between germline ends came to 12 bases. This chain joins TRBV3-1 (or the pseudogene TRBV3-2) and TRBJ2-3; perhaps TRBD1 as D (5 bases). The sample was peripheral blood. The receptor was derived from a human donor with acute or convalescent COVID-19. The donor label of this sample is uncertain. CDR3 in DNA: TGTGCCAGCAGCCGCAGGGTGGGCGCAGATACGCAGTATTTT. Protein sequence: CASSRRVGADTQYF.